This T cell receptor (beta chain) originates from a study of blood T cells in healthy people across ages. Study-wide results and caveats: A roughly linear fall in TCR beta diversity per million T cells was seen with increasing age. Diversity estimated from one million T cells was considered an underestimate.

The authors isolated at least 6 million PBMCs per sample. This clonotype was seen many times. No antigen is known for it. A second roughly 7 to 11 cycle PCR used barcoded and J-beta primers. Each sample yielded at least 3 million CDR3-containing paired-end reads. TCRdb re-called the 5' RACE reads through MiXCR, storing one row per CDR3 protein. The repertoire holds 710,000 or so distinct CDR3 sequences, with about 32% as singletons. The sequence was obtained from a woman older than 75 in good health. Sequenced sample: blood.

CDR3 residues: CASRETSSYEQYF. CDR3 bases: TGTGCCAGCAGGGAGACCAGCTCCTACGAGCAGTACTTC. The chain carries TRBV6-2 or TRBV6-3 and TRBJ2-7; D call uncertain. The CDR3 consists of 13 residues. V lost 6 bases, J lost 0 bases, and 9 bases lay in between. Looked up from germline, CDR1 is MNHEY and CDR2 is SVGEGT.